This T cell receptor beta chain was identified in a study of blood T cell repertoires in COVID-19. The V gene lost 4 bases and the J gene lost 8 bases, with 18 bases spanning the gap. The CDR3 has 15 amino acids. Germline V gives CDR1 MNHEY, CDR2 SMNVEV (reference sequence). Sequenced by immunoSEQ multiplex PCR; TCRdb stores in-frame clones only, minus some. The data show under 150,000 clones, with around 82% seen just once and roughly 3.9% held by the top ten. This TCR was recovered from a man in his forties or fifties in a cohort exposed to, infected with or recovered from COVID-19 (not recorded which). What was sequenced was PBMCs or T cells enriched from blood (not recorded which). The chain couples TRBV27 to TRBJ1-5, with a weak D call TRBD1 (6 bases). The DNA of the CDR3 is TGTGCCAGCAGTTGGGCAGGGGCCTCGCCAAAGCCCCAGCATTTT. It specifies CASSWAGASPKPQHF.